The present T cell receptor (beta chain) was sequenced within a study of identical twins. Regarding the study as a whole: Memory repertoires showed no such pattern, whereas abundant cord blood beta clonotypes carried fewer insertions. Within beta out-of-frame sequences, the excess sharing observed between twins was weaker. Out-of-frame alpha sequences shared by twins were enriched for low generation probability.

The CDR3 has 14 residues. Germline V CDR1 and CDR2: DFQATT, SNEGSKA (reference sequence). Template switching added a universal primer site, and cDNA bore unique molecular identifiers. TCRdb recomputed calls from the 5' RACE reads with MiXCR, one row per CDR3 protein. The sample lists approximately 300,000 distinct CDR3 sequences; roughly 8.6% were seen once. A word on this clonotype: Its target is unknown.

The same sample was also used in a study of yellow fever vaccine responses in identical twins.

The clonotype originates from a woman in her late teens or twenties in good health. The chain employs TRBV20-1 and TRBJ2-1; the match to TRBD1 covers 7 bases. Sequencing was done on a sample of CD8+ T cells sorted from blood. The CDR3 DNA sequence: TGCAGCGCAACAGGGGAACGCTCCTACAATGAGCAGTTCTTC. Its protein product is CSATGERSYNEQFF.